This TCR beta chain was documented in a study of patients and donors after allogeneic stem cell transplantation. This clonotype was picked up a small number of times. With 5 bases removed from V and 2 bases from J, the gap between germline ends came to 12 bases. The CDR3 runs 14 residues. CDR1 is LNHDA and CDR2 is SQIVND in the germline V gene (reference sequence). TCRdb re-analysed the RT-PCR reads in MiXCR, keeping a single row per CDR3 protein. The sample includes about 160,000 distinct CDR3 sequences, 24% seen only once; the top ten take 25% to 30%. This chain uses TRBV19 with TRBJ2-5; TRBD2 might be the D (5 bases). Sequencing used blood, either unsorted or a sorted T cell fraction (not recorded which). The receptor was derived from a human donor who was either an allogeneic HSCT recipient or a stem cell or donor lymphocyte infusion donor (not recorded which). It is not recorded whose cells these are; they may come from a transplant donor. The CDR3 here is CASSFSWTQETQYF. CDR3 bases: TGTGCCAGTAGTTTCTCCTGGACTCAAGAGACCCAGTACTTC. Complete variable domain (other parts from reference TRBV19 and TRBJ2-5): DGGITQSPKYLFRKEGQNVTLSCEQNLNHDAMYWYRQDPGQGLRLIYYSQIVNDFQKGDIAEGYSVSREKKESFPLTVTSAQKNPTAFYLCASSFSWTQETQYFGPGTRLLVL.